Listed below are T cell receptor beta chains from one sample, sequenced in a study of blood T cell repertoires in COVID-19. Profiling relied on immunoSEQ multiplex PCR, and the TCRdb table lists in-frame clones only, not all of them. The table records a few hundred thousand clones, 90% of them present only once. Source material: PBMCs or T cells enriched from blood (not recorded which). These receptors originate from a man younger than 45 who had been exposed to COVID-19. CDR3s include the opening cysteine and the closing phenylalanine or tryptophan. D genes are given only for firm matches. The size of a clone is reported for some rows only, either as once, few or many, or as a class for expanded clones.

d_call	cdr3_length	v_call	clone_size	j_call	cdr3_nt	cdr3_aa
TRBD1	11	TRBV2	once	TRBJ1-1	TGTGCCAGCAGTCCGGGACAGGAAGCTTTCTTT	CASSPGQEAFF
-	12	TRBV7-9	once	TRBJ2-2	TGTGCCAGCAGCTTGTATTCCGGGGAGCTGTTTTTT	CASSLYSGELFF
TRBD1	14	TRBV15	-	TRBJ2-7	TGTGCCACCAGCACCGTCTATACTTCAGGGGGGCAGTACTTC	CATSTVYTSGGQYF
-	15	TRBV7-3	-	TRBJ1-1	TGTGCCAGCAGCTCCTCGTCAGGGAGGCCTGCTGAAGCTTTCTTT	CASSSSSGRPAEAFF
-	12	TRBV19	-	TRBJ1-1	TGTGCCAGTAGTATGGGAGTAGTCGAAGCTTTCTTT	CASSMGVVEAFF
-	13	TRBV12-5	-	TRBJ1-5	TGTGCTAGTGGTTTGGTACGGGATCAGCCCCAGCATTTT	CASGLVRDQPQHF
-	14	TRBV18	-	TRBJ1-2	TGTGCCAGCTCATCCAGGGGCGACGGCTATGGCTACACCTTC	CASSSRGDGYGYTF
-	13	TRBV6-4	-	TRBJ1-1	TGTGCCAGCAGCCGGGAGGCCAACACTGAAGCTTTCTTT	CASSREANTEAFF
-	15	TRBV7-7	-	TRBJ2-1	TGTGCCAGCAGCTTATCAGGGCCCTCCTACAATGAGCAGTTCTTC	CASSLSGPSYNEQFF
-	11	TRBV29-1	-	TRBJ2-5	TGCAGCGTTCTTCGGGGAGAGACCCAGTACTTC	CSVLRGETQYF
TRBD2	14	TRBV13	-	TRBJ2-7	TGTGCCAGCAGCCTCCGGGGGGGTCAGGGCGAGCAGTACTTC	CASSLRGGQGEQYF
-	15	TRBV5-1	-	TRBJ2-7	TGCGCCAGCAGCTTGGTTCCGGACAGTTCCTACGAGCAGTACTTC	CASSLVPDSSYEQYF
-	14	TRBV3-1/TRBV3-2	-	TRBJ2-3	TGTGCCAGCAGCCAAGCGTCCCAAGCGCCAACGCAGTATTTT	CASSQASQAPTQYF
-	13	TRBV5-3	-	TRBJ1-5	TGTGCCAGAAGCAGAGAGGACAGCCTGCCCCAGCATTTT	CARSREDSLPQHF
-	13	TRBV6-5	-	TRBJ1-5	TGTGCCAGCAGTACTCAGGGGAGGGAGCCCCAGCATTTT	CASSTQGREPQHF
-	12	TRBV3-1/TRBV3-2	-	TRBJ2-5	TGTGCCAGCAGCCAAGCAGGAAAGACCCAGTACTTC	CASSQAGKTQYF
TRBD2	15	TRBV4-1	-	TRBJ2-3	TGCGCCAGCAGCCAGCGGACTAGCCGGACCGATACGCAGTATTTT	CASSQRTSRTDTQYF
-	12	TRBV19	-	TRBJ1-2	TGTGCCACCTGGAGCGACAGGTCTGGCTACACCTTC	CATWSDRSGYTF
-	18	TRBV7-2	-	TRBJ2-3	TGTGCCAGCAGCTTAGAAATGGGCAGCAGCCCCCCTCTAGATACGCAGTATTTT	CASSLEMGSSPPLDTQYF
-	15	TRBV11-2	-	TRBJ1-6	TGTGCCAGCGGGGGGGGGTGGCCCTATAATTCACCCCTCCACTTT	CASGGGWPYNSPLHF
-	16	TRBV2	-	TRBJ1-4	TGTGCCAGCAGTATCGGTAGGGCTAGCCCTAATGAAAAACTGTTTTTT	CASSIGRASPNEKLFF
-	15	TRBV7-2	-	TRBJ2-5	TGTGCCAGCAGCAGCCGGGAGAGTAATGTGGGGACCCAGTACTTC	CASSSRESNVGTQYF
TRBD1	16	TRBV6-6	once	TRBJ1-6	TGTGCCAGCAGTTACCCAGACAGGGATGTTAATTCACCCCTCCACTTT	CASSYPDRDVNSPLHF
TRBD2	16	TRBV27	-	TRBJ2-5	TGTGCCAGCAGTCGGATGGGACTAGCGGGGGAAGAGACCCAGTACTTC	CASSRMGLAGEETQYF
-	13	TRBV2	-	TRBJ1-6	TGTGCCAGCAGGGGACTAAATAATTCACCCCTCCACTTT	CASRGLNNSPLHF
TRBD1	17	TRBV5-5	-	TRBJ2-7	TGTGCCAGCAGCCCCACGCCGGGGGACAGGGTTCTCTACGAGCAGTACTTC	CASSPTPGDRVLYEQYF
-	15	TRBV7-9	-	TRBJ2-1	TGTGCCAGCAGTTCTCTTATCGGGACTCGCAATGAGCAGTTCTTC	CASSSLIGTRNEQFF